These T cell receptor beta chains were read from a single sample in a study of PD-L1 blockade in urothelial cancer. The assay was immunoSEQ multiplex PCR, and TCRdb's table has in-frame clones only and misses some. The profile shows tens of thousands of clones, more than 85% of them singletons. Specimen: PBMCs, collected around atezolizumab (anti-PD-L1) treatment. These receptors came from a man aged 45-65 years with urothelial cancer. The CDR3 runs from the conserved cysteine through the conserved F or W. The D gene is left open where the match is weak. Some rows have no size entry. The others give once, few or many, or a class for an expanded clone.

v_gene: TRBV19; d_gene: TRBD2; abundance: few; j_gene: TRBJ2-1; CDR3nt: TGTGCCAGTAGTGTACGGACTAGCGGCAATTCCTACAATGAGCAGTTCTTC; CDR3aa: CASSVRTSGNSYNEQFF
v_gene: TRBV19; d_gene: NA; abundance: NA; j_gene: TRBJ1-1; CDR3nt: TGTGCCAGTAGTATAGAGGCAGGTCTGAACACTGAAGCTTTCTTT; CDR3aa: CASSIEAGLNTEAFF
v_gene: TRBV7-6; d_gene: NA; abundance: NA; j_gene: TRBJ1-1; CDR3nt: TGTGCCAGCAGCTCGAACTCGAACACTGAAGCTTTCTTT; CDR3aa: CASSSNSNTEAFF
v_gene: TRBV4-2; d_gene: TRBD2; abundance: once; j_gene: TRBJ2-2; CDR3nt: TGTGCCAGCAGCCAAGGGGCCAGCGGGGGGGTGGGCACCGGGGAGCTGTTTTTT; CDR3aa: CASSQGASGGVGTGELFF
v_gene: TRBV6-6; d_gene: NA; abundance: NA; j_gene: TRBJ1-1; CDR3nt: TGTGCCAGCAGTTACACCACCCCAGGGAAATTCTTT; CDR3aa: CASSYTTPGKFF
v_gene: TRBV7-9; d_gene: TRBD1; abundance: NA; j_gene: TRBJ2-2; CDR3nt: TGTGCCAGCAGCTTAGGGGACAGGGCGCTAGCCCCCACCGGGGAGCTGTTTTTT; CDR3aa: CASSLGDRALAPTGELFF
v_gene: TRBV29-1; d_gene: TRBD1; abundance: NA; j_gene: TRBJ1-1; CDR3nt: TGCAGCGTTGGGGACAGGGCGGACACTGAAGCTTTCTTT; CDR3aa: CSVGDRADTEAFF
v_gene: TRBV6-1; d_gene: TRBD1; abundance: NA; j_gene: TRBJ2-7; CDR3nt: TGTGCCAGCAGTGAACCCGGGACAGGGACCAACTACGAGCAGTACTTC; CDR3aa: CASSEPGTGTNYEQYF
v_gene: TRBV19; d_gene: NA; abundance: NA; j_gene: TRBJ2-2; CDR3nt: TGTGCCAGTAGTATTAGTTCCAGGGGCGGCGGGGAGCTGTTTTTT; CDR3aa: CASSISSRGGGELFF
v_gene: TRBV7-6; d_gene: NA; abundance: NA; j_gene: TRBJ2-5; CDR3nt: TGTGCCAGCAGCTTAGGTGTCTCCCGAGAGACCCAGTACTTC; CDR3aa: CASSLGVSRETQYF
v_gene: TRBV29-1; d_gene: NA; abundance: NA; j_gene: TRBJ1-2; CDR3nt: TGCAGCGTTGTGGGGACATTTGAGGGCTACACCTTC; CDR3aa: CSVVGTFEGYTF
v_gene: TRBV19; d_gene: NA; abundance: NA; j_gene: TRBJ2-1; CDR3nt: TGTGCCAGTAGTTCTGCGGGCAATGAGCAGTTCTTC; CDR3aa: CASSSAGNEQFF
v_gene: TRBV6-1; d_gene: NA; abundance: once; j_gene: TRBJ2-7; CDR3nt: TGTGCCAGCAGTGAATTACAGGTGAACTCCTACGAGCAGTACTTC; CDR3aa: CASSELQVNSYEQYF
v_gene: TRBV6-1; d_gene: TRBD1; abundance: NA; j_gene: TRBJ1-6; CDR3nt: TGTGCCACCAATTGGGGACAGACTAATTCACCCCTCCACTTT; CDR3aa: CATNWGQTNSPLHF
v_gene: TRBV7-6; d_gene: TRBD2; abundance: NA; j_gene: TRBJ2-1; CDR3nt: TGTGCCAGCAGCTCGGGACTAGCGGGGGTATCCTACAATGAGCAGTTCTTC; CDR3aa: CASSSGLAGVSYNEQFF
v_gene: TRBV5-4; d_gene: TRBD1; abundance: NA; j_gene: TRBJ2-6; CDR3nt: TGTGCCAGCAGCTTTCGCGGGGACAGGGTTGGTGTCCTGACTTTC; CDR3aa: CASSFRGDRVGVLTF
v_gene: TRBV7-9; d_gene: NA; abundance: NA; j_gene: TRBJ1-1; CDR3nt: TGTGCCAGCAGCTCTGGACTCATGAACACTGAAGCTTTCTTT; CDR3aa: CASSSGLMNTEAFF
v_gene: TRBV7-3; d_gene: NA; abundance: NA; j_gene: TRBJ2-6; CDR3nt: TGTGCCAGCAGCCCCAGGACAGCAAGCTCTGGGGCCAACGTCCTGACTTTC; CDR3aa: CASSPRTASSGANVLTF
v_gene: TRBV4-1; d_gene: TRBD2; abundance: NA; j_gene: TRBJ2-1; CDR3nt: TGCGCCAGCAGCCAGTTCAGCGGGGGGGCGAGTGAGCAGTTCTTC; CDR3aa: CASSQFSGGASEQFF
v_gene: TRBV18; d_gene: TRBD2; abundance: NA; j_gene: TRBJ2-4; CDR3nt: TGTGCCAGCTCACCCGACCCTAGCGGGCGGCGAGACATTCAGTACTTC; CDR3aa: CASSPDPSGRRDIQYF
v_gene: TRBV6-6; d_gene: NA; abundance: NA; j_gene: TRBJ1-5; CDR3nt: TGTGCCAGCAGTTACAATCTCGGGGGGCCCGATCAGCCCCAGCATTTT; CDR3aa: CASSYNLGGPDQPQHF
v_gene: TRBV5-1; d_gene: TRBD2; abundance: NA; j_gene: TRBJ2-7; CDR3nt: TGCGCCAGCAGCTCCCGACTAGCGGGAGGTTACGAGCAGTACTTC; CDR3aa: CASSSRLAGGYEQYF
v_gene: TRBV10-3; d_gene: TRBD1; abundance: NA; j_gene: TRBJ1-1; CDR3nt: TGTTCTATCAGGGGGACTGAGAACACTGAAGCTTTCTTT; CDR3aa: CSIRGTENTEAFF
v_gene: TRBV5-1; d_gene: NA; abundance: NA; j_gene: TRBJ2-5; CDR3nt: TGCGCCAGCAGCTTGAACCCATCCGGGACTGGAGGGGAGACCCAGTACTTC; CDR3aa: CASSLNPSGTGGETQYF
v_gene: TRBV9; d_gene: TRBD1; abundance: NA; j_gene: TRBJ1-2; CDR3nt: TGTGCCAGCAGCGTAGAGCAGGGGGCGAGAGGAGGCTACACCTTC; CDR3aa: CASSVEQGARGGYTF
v_gene: TRBV28; d_gene: NA; abundance: once; j_gene: TRBJ2-5; CDR3nt: TGTGCCAGCAGTTTCCCCATGGGGGGAGAGACCCAGTACTTC; CDR3aa: CASSFPMGGETQYF
v_gene: TRBV5-5; d_gene: TRBD1; abundance: once; j_gene: TRBJ2-7; CDR3nt: TGTGCCAGCAGCTTGGGGCAGGGGGCGGACGAGCAGTACTTC; CDR3aa: CASSLGQGADEQYF
v_gene: TRBV9; d_gene: NA; abundance: NA; j_gene: TRBJ2-1; CDR3nt: TGTGCCAGCAACTCCGGGGGTTACTACAATGAGCAGTTCTTC; CDR3aa: CASNSGGYYNEQFF
v_gene: TRBV28; d_gene: NA; abundance: once; j_gene: TRBJ2-5; CDR3nt: TGTGCCAGCACCTCAGGGGGGAGCTTGCAGACCCAGTACTTC; CDR3aa: CASTSGGSLQTQYF
v_gene: TRBV28; d_gene: NA; abundance: NA; j_gene: TRBJ2-7; CDR3nt: TGTGCCAGCAGGGAGACAGGTTCTTACGAGCAGTACTTC; CDR3aa: CASRETGSYEQYF
v_gene: TRBV27; d_gene: TRBD2; abundance: once; j_gene: TRBJ2-1; CDR3nt: TGTGCCAGCAGTTTCCTAGCGGGGGCCGGGGGGGAGCAGTTCTTC; CDR3aa: CASSFLAGAGGEQFF
v_gene: TRBV12-5; d_gene: TRBD1; abundance: NA; j_gene: TRBJ2-7; CDR3nt: TGTGCTAGTGGCCCGACGGGACAGGGTCACTACGAGCAGTACTTC; CDR3aa: CASGPTGQGHYEQYF
v_gene: TRBV5-1; d_gene: NA; abundance: NA; j_gene: TRBJ2-5; CDR3nt: TGCGCCAGCAGCTTGGCTAGAGAGAAAGAGACCCAGTACTTC; CDR3aa: CASSLAREKETQYF
v_gene: TRBV7-8; d_gene: NA; abundance: once; j_gene: TRBJ1-1; CDR3nt: TGTGCCAGCAGCTTAGTGGAAGGAGGGACTGAAGCTTTCTTT; CDR3aa: CASSLVEGGTEAFF
v_gene: TRBV19; d_gene: NA; abundance: NA; j_gene: TRBJ1-3; CDR3nt: TGTGCCAGTAGCACAGGCGGCTCTGGAAACACCATATATTTT; CDR3aa: CASSTGGSGNTIYF
v_gene: TRBV7-6; d_gene: TRBD2; abundance: NA; j_gene: TRBJ2-2; CDR3nt: TGTGCCAGCAGCTGGGGACTAGCGGGAGCCCCGAACACCGGGGAGCTGTTTTTT; CDR3aa: CASSWGLAGAPNTGELFF
v_gene: TRBV19; d_gene: TRBD1; abundance: NA; j_gene: TRBJ2-7; CDR3nt: TGTGCCAGTAGTCGGGACAGGGTGTCCTACGAGCAGTACTTC; CDR3aa: CASSRDRVSYEQYF
v_gene: TRBV6-5; d_gene: NA; abundance: NA; j_gene: TRBJ1-3; CDR3nt: TGTGCCAGCAGTCCCCCAGGGATTGGAAACACCATATATTTT; CDR3aa: CASSPPGIGNTIYF
v_gene: TRBV7-2; d_gene: NA; abundance: NA; j_gene: TRBJ2-7; CDR3nt: TGTGCCAGCAGCTTAGTCCTAGCCCCCTACGAGCAGTACTTC; CDR3aa: CASSLVLAPYEQYF
v_gene: TRBV4-3; d_gene: TRBD1; abundance: NA; j_gene: TRBJ2-1; CDR3nt: TGCGCCAGCAGCCGCCGGGACAGGGGTGCCGATGAGCAGTTCTTC; CDR3aa: CASSRRDRGADEQFF
v_gene: TRBV5-5; d_gene: NA; abundance: NA; j_gene: TRBJ2-1; CDR3nt: TGTGCCAGCAGCTCAGGGGAATCCTACTACAATGAGCAGTTCTTC; CDR3aa: CASSSGESYYNEQFF
v_gene: TRBV29-1; d_gene: TRBD1; abundance: NA; j_gene: TRBJ2-7; CDR3nt: TGCAGCGTCCCCGGGACAGGGAACTACGAGCAGTACTTC; CDR3aa: CSVPGTGNYEQYF
v_gene: TRBV30; d_gene: NA; abundance: NA; j_gene: TRBJ2-1; CDR3nt: TGTGCCTGGAGTGCCCCCCTTGAGCAGTTCTTC; CDR3aa: CAWSAPLEQFF
v_gene: TRBV6-5; d_gene: TRBD1; abundance: NA; j_gene: TRBJ1-2; CDR3nt: TGTGCCAGCAGTGTACAGGGGAAGAGCTATGGCTACACCTTC; CDR3aa: CASSVQGKSYGYTF
v_gene: TRBV19; d_gene: TRBD1; abundance: NA; j_gene: TRBJ2-2; CDR3nt: TGTGCCAGTAGTACCAGACAGGGGGCGAACACCGGGGAGCTGTTTTTT; CDR3aa: CASSTRQGANTGELFF
v_gene: TRBV25-1; d_gene: NA; abundance: NA; j_gene: TRBJ2-5; CDR3nt: TGTGCCAGCAGTGACCGAAGGCAGGCCTATCAAGAGACCCAGTACTTC; CDR3aa: CASSDRRQAYQETQYF
v_gene: TRBV7-9; d_gene: NA; abundance: NA; j_gene: TRBJ1-1; CDR3nt: TGTGCCAGCAGTCGGAACACTGAAGCTTTCTTT; CDR3aa: CASSRNTEAFF
v_gene: TRBV27; d_gene: NA; abundance: few; j_gene: TRBJ1-1; CDR3nt: TGTGCCAGCGGCACAGGACACACTGAAGCTTTCTTT; CDR3aa: CASGTGHTEAFF
v_gene: TRBV30; d_gene: TRBD1; abundance: NA; j_gene: TRBJ2-1; CDR3nt: TGTGCCTGGACTCAGGGGGTTTTGACCTACAATGAGCAGTTCTTC; CDR3aa: CAWTQGVLTYNEQFF
v_gene: TRBV7-9; d_gene: NA; abundance: NA; j_gene: TRBJ2-7; CDR3nt: TGTGCCAGCAGCTTCGAGTACGAGCAGTACTTC; CDR3aa: CASSFEYEQYF
v_gene: TRBV19; d_gene: TRBD2; abundance: NA; j_gene: TRBJ2-7; CDR3nt: TGTGCCAGTACCCCTAGAGCGGGGTTTGGAGTCGAGCAGTACTTC; CDR3aa: CASTPRAGFGVEQYF
v_gene: TRBV10-2; d_gene: TRBD2; abundance: NA; j_gene: TRBJ2-3; CDR3nt: TGCGCCAGCACTGGAAGAAGCGGGGGGGTCACAGATACGCAGTATTTT; CDR3aa: CASTGRSGGVTDTQYF
v_gene: TRBV19; d_gene: NA; abundance: NA; j_gene: TRBJ2-3; CDR3nt: TGTGCCAGTAGTAGGCTAGCTGGTTTTGATACGCAGTATTTT; CDR3aa: CASSRLAGFDTQYF
v_gene: TRBV7-9; d_gene: NA; abundance: NA; j_gene: TRBJ2-6; CDR3nt: TGTGCCAGCAGCTTAGTAAGGGGCCCTAGCTCTGGGGCCAACGTCCTGACTTTC; CDR3aa: CASSLVRGPSSGANVLTF
v_gene: TRBV10-3; d_gene: TRBD1; abundance: NA; j_gene: TRBJ2-5; CDR3nt: TGTGCCATCCCAACCGGGACAGCCAAACAAGAGACCCAGTACTTC; CDR3aa: CAIPTGTAKQETQYF